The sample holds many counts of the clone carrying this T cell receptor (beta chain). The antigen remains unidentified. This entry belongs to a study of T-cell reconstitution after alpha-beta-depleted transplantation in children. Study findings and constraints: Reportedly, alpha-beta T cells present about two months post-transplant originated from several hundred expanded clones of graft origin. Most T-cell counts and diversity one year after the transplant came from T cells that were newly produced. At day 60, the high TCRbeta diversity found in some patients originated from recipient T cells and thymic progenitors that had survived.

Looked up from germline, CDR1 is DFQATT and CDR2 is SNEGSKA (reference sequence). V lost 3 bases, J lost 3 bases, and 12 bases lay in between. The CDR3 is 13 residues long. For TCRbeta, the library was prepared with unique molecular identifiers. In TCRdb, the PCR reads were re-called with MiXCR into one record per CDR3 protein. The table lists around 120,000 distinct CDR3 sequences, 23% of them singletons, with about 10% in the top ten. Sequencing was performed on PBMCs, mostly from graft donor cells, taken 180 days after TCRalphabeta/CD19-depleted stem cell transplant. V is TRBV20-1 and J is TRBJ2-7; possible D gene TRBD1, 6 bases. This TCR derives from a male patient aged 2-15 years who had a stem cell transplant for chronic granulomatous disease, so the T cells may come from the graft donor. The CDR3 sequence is CSASRQGIYEQYF. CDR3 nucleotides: TGCAGTGCTAGTCGGCAGGGGATCTACGAGCAGTACTTC.